This is a list of T cell receptor beta chains from one sample in a study of regulatory dendritic cells for organ transplantation. Antigens of these TCRs are unknown. Using immunoSEQ multiplex PCR, the repertoire was profiled, and TCRdb retains in-frame clones only, with some absent. There are roughly 11,000 clones in the sample; 89% occur only once, and 0.4% to 0.45% lies in the top ten. Sequencing was performed on naive CD8+ T cells from blood cultured with dendritic cells. The receptors were gathered from a human donor in good health. The CDR3 runs from the conserved cysteine through the conserved F or W. The order of the fields is clone size, J gene, V gene, D gene, CDR3 DNA, CDR3 protein. D genes are given only for firm matches. Clone size, where shown, is once, few, many, or a class for clones that have expanded.

.	TRBJ2-7	TRBV4-1	TRBD2	TGCGCCAGCAGGGAGGGACTAGCGGGAAGCTCCTACGAGCAGTACTTC	CASREGLAGSSYEQYF
.	TRBJ2-1	TRBV6-6	.	TGTGCCAGCAGTTACGGGGGTTACTTGTACAATGAGCAGTTCTTC	CASSYGGYLYNEQFF
.	TRBJ1-5	TRBV7-9	.	TGTGCCAGCAGCCCGAATACCGGGGCCCAGCCCCAGCATTTT	CASSPNTGAQPQHF
.	TRBJ2-3	TRBV5-6	.	TGTGCCAGCAGCCCCCTTGGCATGGGACAGTATTTT	CASSPLGMGQYF
.	TRBJ2-7	TRBV29-1	.	TGCAGCGTTGTAGCGGACAACTCCTACGAGCAGTACTTC	CSVVADNSYEQYF
few	TRBJ2-7	TRBV5-5	TRBD1	TGTGCCAGCAGCCCGGATGGACAGGGTGCCTACGAGCAGTACTTC	CASSPDGQGAYEQYF
.	TRBJ2-3	TRBV9	TRBD2	TGTGCCAGCAGCGTAGGACTAGCGGGAGCGGTAGATACGCAGTATTTT	CASSVGLAGAVDTQYF
.	TRBJ2-7	TRBV7-8	.	TGTGCCAGCAGTTCTCCTCCGGAGGGGGGCAGGGGGTTCTCCTACGAGCAGTACTTC	CASSSPPEGGRGFSYEQYF
.	TRBJ1-1	TRBV9	.	TGTGCCAGCAGCCCAGGGACGAGGAAACAAGCTTTCTTT	CASSPGTRKQAFF
.	TRBJ2-7	TRBV15	.	TGTGCCACCAGCGAACAGCGCTCGTACGAGCAGTACTTC	CATSEQRSYEQYF
few	TRBJ2-7	TRBV19	TRBD2	TGTGCCAGTAGTTGGGGGGGCTCCTACGAGCAGTACTTC	CASSWGGSYEQYF
.	TRBJ1-1	TRBV6-6	.	TGTGCCAGCAGTTACGGGCAGGAGAACACTGAAGCTTTCTTT	CASSYGQENTEAFF
.	TRBJ2-5	TRBV9	.	TGTGCCAGCAGCGTAGATGGGGACCAAGAGACCCAGTACTTC	CASSVDGDQETQYF
.	TRBJ2-3	TRBV27	.	TGTGCCAGCAGTACGAAGACAAGCGGGAGCACAGATACGCAGTATTTT	CASSTKTSGSTDTQYF
.	TRBJ2-3	TRBV4-2	TRBD2	TGTGCCAGCAGCCAAAGCGGGAGAGTCACAGATACGCAGTATTTT	CASSQSGRVTDTQYF
.	TRBJ2-5	TRBV7-9	.	TGTGCCAGCAGCCCCCCGGAAGGCTGGGAGACCCAGTACTTC	CASSPPEGWETQYF
.	TRBJ1-1	TRBV6-5	.	TGTGCCAGCAGTTACCCCGGTCGGAACACTGAAGCTTTCTTT	CASSYPGRNTEAFF